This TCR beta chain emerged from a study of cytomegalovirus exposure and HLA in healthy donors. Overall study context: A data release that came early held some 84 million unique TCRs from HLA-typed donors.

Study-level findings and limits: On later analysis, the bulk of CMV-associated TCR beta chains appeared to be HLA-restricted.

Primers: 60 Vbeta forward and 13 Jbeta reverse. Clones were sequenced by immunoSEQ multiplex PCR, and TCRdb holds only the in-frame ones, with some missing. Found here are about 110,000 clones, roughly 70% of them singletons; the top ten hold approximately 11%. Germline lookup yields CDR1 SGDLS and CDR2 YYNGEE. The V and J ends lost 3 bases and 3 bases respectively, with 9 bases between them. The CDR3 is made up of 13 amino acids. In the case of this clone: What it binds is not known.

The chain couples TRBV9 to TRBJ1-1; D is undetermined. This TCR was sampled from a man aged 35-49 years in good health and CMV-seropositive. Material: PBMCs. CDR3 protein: CASSAPADTEAFF. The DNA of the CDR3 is TGTGCCAGCAGCGCCCCTGCGGACACTGAAGCTTTCTTT.